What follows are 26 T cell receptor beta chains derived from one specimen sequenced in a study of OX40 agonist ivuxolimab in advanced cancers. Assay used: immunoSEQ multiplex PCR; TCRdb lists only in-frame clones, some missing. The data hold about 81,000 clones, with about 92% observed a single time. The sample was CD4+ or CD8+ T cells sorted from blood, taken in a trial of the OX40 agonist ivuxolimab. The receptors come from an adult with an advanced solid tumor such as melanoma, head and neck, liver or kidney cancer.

Written as DNA, the CDR3 is TGCGCCAGCAGCCAAGATAGAGGACTAGCGGGGGCTACAAAAGAGACCCAGTACTTC. It specifies CASSQDRGLAGATKETQYF. The chain employs TRBV4-3 and TRBJ2-5; TRBD2 matches at 13 bases. Germline V lookup: CDR1 LGHNA, CDR2 YSLEER. The CDR3 has 19 residues. Germline trimming cut 0 bases from V and 3 bases from J; bases unmatched to any gene: 10.

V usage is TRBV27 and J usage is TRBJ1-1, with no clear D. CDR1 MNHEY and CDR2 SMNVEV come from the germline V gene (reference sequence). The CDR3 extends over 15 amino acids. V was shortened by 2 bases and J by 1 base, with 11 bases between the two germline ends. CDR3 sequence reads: CASSLISRGNTEAFF. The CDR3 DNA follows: TGTGCCAGCAGTTTAATATCGCGGGGGAACACTGAAGCTTTCTTT.

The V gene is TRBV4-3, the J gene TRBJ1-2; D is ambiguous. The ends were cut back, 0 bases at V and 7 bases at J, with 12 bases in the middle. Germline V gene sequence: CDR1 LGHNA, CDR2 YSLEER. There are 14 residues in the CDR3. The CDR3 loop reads CASSQDWTVGGYTF. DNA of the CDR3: TGCGCCAGCAGCCAAGACTGGACGGTAGGTGGCTACACCTTC.

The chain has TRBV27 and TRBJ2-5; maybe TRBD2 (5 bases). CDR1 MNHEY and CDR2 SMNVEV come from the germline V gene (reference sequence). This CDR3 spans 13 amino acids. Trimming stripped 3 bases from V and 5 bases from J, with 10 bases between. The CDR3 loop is CASSFRRSETQYF. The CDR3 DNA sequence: TGTGCCAGCAGTTTCCGGAGGTCGGAGACCCAGTACTTC.

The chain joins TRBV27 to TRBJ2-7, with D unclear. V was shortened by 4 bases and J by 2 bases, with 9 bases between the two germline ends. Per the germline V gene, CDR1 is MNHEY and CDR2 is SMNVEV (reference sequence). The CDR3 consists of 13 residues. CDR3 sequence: CASSYQYTYEQYF. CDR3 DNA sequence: TGTGCCAGCAGTTACCAGTATACCTACGAGCAGTACTTC.

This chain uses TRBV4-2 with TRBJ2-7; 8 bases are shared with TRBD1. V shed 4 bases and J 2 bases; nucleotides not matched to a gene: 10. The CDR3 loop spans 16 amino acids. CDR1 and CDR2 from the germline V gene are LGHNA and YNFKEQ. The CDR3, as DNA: TGTGCCAGCAGCCCGACGACAGGGGCTGGGGCCTACGAGCAGTACTTC. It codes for CASSPTTGAGAYEQYF.

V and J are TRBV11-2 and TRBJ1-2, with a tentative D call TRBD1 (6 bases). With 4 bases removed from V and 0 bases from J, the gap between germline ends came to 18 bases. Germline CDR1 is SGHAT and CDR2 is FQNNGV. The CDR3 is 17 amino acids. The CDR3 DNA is TGTGCCAGCAGCTCCGGGGATCCGGGACAAGCTAACTATGGCTACACCTTC. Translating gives CASSSGDPGQANYGYTF.

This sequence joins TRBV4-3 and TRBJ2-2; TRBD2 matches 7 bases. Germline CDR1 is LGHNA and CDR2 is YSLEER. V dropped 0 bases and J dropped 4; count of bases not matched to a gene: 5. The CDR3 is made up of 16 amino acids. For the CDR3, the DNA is TGCGCCAGCAGCCAAGAACCCAGCGGGGCCACCGGGGAGCTGTTTTTT. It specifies CASSQEPSGATGELFF.

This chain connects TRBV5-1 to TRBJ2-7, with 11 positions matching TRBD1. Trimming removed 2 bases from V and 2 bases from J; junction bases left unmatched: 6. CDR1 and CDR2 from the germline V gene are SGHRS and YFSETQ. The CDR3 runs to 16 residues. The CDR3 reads CASSLVAGQGAYEQYF. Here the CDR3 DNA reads TGCGCCAGCAGCTTAGTTGCGGGACAGGGGGCCTACGAGCAGTACTTC.

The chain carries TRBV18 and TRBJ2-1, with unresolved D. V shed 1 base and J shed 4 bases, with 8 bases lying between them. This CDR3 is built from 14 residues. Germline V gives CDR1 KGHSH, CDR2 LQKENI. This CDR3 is CASSPLEGYNEQFF. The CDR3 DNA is TGTGCCAGCTCACCACTGGAAGGATACAATGAGCAGTTCTTC.

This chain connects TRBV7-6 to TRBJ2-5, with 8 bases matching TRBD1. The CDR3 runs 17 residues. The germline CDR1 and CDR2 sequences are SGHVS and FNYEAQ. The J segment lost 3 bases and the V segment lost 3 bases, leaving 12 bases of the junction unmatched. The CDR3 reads CASSFRPTGGGEETQYF. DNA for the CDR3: TGTGCCAGCAGCTTTCGGCCCACAGGGGGAGGCGAAGAGACCCAGTACTTC.

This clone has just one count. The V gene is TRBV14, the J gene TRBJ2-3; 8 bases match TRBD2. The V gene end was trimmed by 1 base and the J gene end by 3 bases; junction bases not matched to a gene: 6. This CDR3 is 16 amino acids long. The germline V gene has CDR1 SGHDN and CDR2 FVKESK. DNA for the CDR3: TGTGCCAGCAGCCAAGTAGGCGGGGGGAGGACAGATACGCAGTATTTT. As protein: CASSQVGGGRTDTQYF.

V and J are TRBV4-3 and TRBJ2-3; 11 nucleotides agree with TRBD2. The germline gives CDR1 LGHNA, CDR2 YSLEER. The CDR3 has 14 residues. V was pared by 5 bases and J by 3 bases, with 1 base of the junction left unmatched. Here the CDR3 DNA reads TGCGCCAGCAGCTGGACTAGCGGGACAGATACGCAGTATTTT. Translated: CASSWTSGTDTQYF.

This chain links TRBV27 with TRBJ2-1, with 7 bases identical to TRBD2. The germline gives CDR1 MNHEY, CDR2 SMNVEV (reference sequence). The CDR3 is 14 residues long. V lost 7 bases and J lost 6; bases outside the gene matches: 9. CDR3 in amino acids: CASMVAGALNEQFF. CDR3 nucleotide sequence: TGTGCCAGCATGGTAGCGGGTGCGCTCAATGAGCAGTTCTTC.

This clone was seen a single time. CDR3 bases: TGTGCCAGTAGTGTCACAGGGCCCTACGAGCAGTACTTC. Amino acids: CASSVTGPYEQYF. This chain connects TRBV19 to TRBJ2-7, with a tentative D call TRBD1 (6 bases). Germline V gene data show CDR1 as LNHDA and CDR2 as SQIVND (reference sequence). V lost 5 bases to trimming and J lost 2 bases, with 10 bases between them. The length of the CDR3 is 13 residues.

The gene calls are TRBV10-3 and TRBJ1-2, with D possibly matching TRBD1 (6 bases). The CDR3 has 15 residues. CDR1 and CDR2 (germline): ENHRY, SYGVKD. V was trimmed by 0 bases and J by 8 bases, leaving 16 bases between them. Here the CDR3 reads CAISESIAGEGGYTF. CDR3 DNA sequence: TGTGCCATCAGTGAGTCGATCGCAGGGGAGGGAGGCTACACCTTC.

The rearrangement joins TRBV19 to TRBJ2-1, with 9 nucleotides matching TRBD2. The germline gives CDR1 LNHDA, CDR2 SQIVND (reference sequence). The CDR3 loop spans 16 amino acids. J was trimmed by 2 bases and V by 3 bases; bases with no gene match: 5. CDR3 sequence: CASSIGSGGPYNEQFF. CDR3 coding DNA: TGTGCCAGTAGTATCGGCAGCGGGGGGCCCTACAATGAGCAGTTCTTC.

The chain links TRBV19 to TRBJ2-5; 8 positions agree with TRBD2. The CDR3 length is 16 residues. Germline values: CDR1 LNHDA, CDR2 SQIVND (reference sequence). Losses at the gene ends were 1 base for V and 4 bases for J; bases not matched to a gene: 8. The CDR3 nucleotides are TGTGCCAGTAGTATAGTAAATTCGGGAGGGCGAGAGACCCAGTACTTC. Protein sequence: CASSIVNSGGRETQYF.

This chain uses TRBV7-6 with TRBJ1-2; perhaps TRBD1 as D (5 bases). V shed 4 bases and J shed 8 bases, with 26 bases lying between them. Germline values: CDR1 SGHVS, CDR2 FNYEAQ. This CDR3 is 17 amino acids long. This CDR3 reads CASSSPALSGGKEGYTF. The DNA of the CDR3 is TGTGCCAGCAGCTCCCCCGCTCTTTCGGGGGGAAAAGAGGGCTACACCTTC.

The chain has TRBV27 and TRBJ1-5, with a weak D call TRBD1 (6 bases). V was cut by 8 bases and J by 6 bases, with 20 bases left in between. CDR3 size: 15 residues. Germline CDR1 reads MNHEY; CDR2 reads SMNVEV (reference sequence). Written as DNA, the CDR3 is TGTGCCAGCTGGAGGGGGGGCGCGTATGGTCAGCCCCAGCATTTT. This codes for CASWRGGAYGQPQHF.

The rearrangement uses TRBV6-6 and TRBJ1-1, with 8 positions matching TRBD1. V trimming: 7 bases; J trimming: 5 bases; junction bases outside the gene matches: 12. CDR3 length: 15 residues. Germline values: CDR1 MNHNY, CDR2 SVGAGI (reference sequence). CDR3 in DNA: TGTGCCAGCACAAGTCACCAGGGGGCGGGTACTGAAGCTTTCTTT. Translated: CASTSHQGAGTEAFF.

The CDR3: CSVLDRYEQYF. CDR3 sequence (DNA): TGCAGCGTCCTAGACCGCTACGAGCAGTACTTC. The chain uses TRBV29-1 and TRBJ2-7; D is unresolved. Trimming removed 6 bases at V and 3 bases at J, with 9 bases between. This CDR3 has 11 residues. CDR1 and CDR2 (germline): SQVTM, ANQGSEA.

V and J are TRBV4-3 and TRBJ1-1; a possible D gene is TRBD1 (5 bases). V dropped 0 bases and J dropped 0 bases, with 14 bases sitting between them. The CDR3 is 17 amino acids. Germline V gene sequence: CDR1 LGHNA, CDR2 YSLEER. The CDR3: CASSQDGMEGMNTEAFF. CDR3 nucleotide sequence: TGCGCCAGCAGCCAAGACGGGATGGAGGGGATGAACACTGAAGCTTTCTTT.

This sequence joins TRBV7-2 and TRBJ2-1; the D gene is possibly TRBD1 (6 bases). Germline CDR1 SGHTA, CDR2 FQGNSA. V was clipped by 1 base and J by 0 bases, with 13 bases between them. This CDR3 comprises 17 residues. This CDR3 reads CASSLVGASSSYNEQFF. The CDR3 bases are TGTGCCAGCAGCTTAGTGGGGGCCTCCAGCTCCTACAATGAGCAGTTCTTC. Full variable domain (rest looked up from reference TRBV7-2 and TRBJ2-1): GAGVSQSPSNKVTEKGKDVELRCDPISGHTALYWYRQSLGQGLEFLIYFQGNSAPDKSGLPSDRFSAERTGGSVSTLTIQRTQQEDSAVYLCASSLVGASSSYNEQFFGPGTRLTVL.

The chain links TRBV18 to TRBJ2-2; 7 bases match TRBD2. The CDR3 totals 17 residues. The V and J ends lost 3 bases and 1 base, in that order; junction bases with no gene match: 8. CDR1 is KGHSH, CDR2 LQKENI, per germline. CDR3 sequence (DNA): TGTGCCAGCTCACCCACGCCTGGGGGGGTGAACACCGGGGAGCTGTTTTTT. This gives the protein CASSPTPGGVNTGELFF. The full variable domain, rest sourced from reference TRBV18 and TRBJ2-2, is NAGVMQNPRHLVRRRGQEARLRCSPMKGHSHVYWYRQLPEEGLKFMVYLQKENIIDESGMPKERFSAEFPKEGPSILRIQQVVRGDSAAYFCASSPTPGGVNTGELFFGEGSRLTVL.

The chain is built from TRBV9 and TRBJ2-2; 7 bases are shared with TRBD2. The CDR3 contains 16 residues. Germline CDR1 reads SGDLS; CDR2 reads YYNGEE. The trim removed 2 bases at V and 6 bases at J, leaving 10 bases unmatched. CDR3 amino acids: CASSVGERGEPGELFF. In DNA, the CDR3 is TGTGCCAGCAGCGTGGGAGAGCGGGGTGAACCCGGGGAGCTGTTTTTT.